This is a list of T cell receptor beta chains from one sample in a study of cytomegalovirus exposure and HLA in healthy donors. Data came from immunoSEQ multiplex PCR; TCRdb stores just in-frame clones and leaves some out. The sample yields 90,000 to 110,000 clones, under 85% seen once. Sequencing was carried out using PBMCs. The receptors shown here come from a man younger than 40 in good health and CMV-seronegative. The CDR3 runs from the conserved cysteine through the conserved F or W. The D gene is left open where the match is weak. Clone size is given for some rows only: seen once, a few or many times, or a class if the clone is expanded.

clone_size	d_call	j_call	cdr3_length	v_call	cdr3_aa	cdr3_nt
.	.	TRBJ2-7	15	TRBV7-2	CASSLGAGPSYEQYF	TGTGCCAGCAGCTTAGGGGCGGGGCCCTCCTACGAGCAGTACTTC
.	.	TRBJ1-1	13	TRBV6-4	CASRKGENTEAFF	TGTGCCAGCAGGAAGGGGGAGAACACTGAAGCTTTCTTT
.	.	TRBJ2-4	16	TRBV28	CASENGGGFAKNIQYF	TGTGCCAGCGAGAATGGGGGGGGCTTTGCCAAAAACATTCAGTACTTC
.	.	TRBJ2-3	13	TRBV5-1	CASTSGSTDTQYF	TGCGCCAGCACCAGCGGGAGCACAGATACGCAGTATTTT
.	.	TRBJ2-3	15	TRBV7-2	CASSLAAGNTDTQYF	TGTGCCAGCAGCTTAGCGGCGGGGAACACAGATACGCAGTATTTT
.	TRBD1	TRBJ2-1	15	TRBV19	CASSWDRNSYNEQFF	TGTGCCAGTAGTTGGGACAGGAACTCCTACAATGAGCAGTTCTTC
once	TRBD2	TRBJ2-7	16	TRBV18	CASSSSSGREPYEQYF	TGTGCCAGCTCATCTTCGAGCGGGAGGGAACCCTACGAGCAGTACTTC
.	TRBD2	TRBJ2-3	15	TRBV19	CASSNPGGVRDTQYF	TGTGCCAGTAGTAATCCGGGAGGTGTCCGGGATACGCAGTATTTT
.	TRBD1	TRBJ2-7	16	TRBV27	CASSPLTGGAPYEQYF	TGTGCCAGCAGTCCACTGACAGGGGGCGCTCCCTACGAGCAGTACTTC
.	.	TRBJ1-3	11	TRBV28	CASSSGNTIYF	TGTGCCAGCAGTTCAGGAAACACCATATATTTT
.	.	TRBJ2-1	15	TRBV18	CASSTERGYYNEQFF	TGTGCCAGCTCAACAGAAAGGGGATATTACAATGAGCAGTTCTTC
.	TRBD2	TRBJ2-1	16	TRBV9	CASSELRTSGSNEQFF	TGTGCCAGCAGCGAGCTGAGGACTAGCGGGAGTAATGAGCAGTTCTTC
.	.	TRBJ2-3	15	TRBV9	CASSARGSSTDTQYF	TGTGCCAGCAGCGCCCGGGGTTCAAGCACAGATACGCAGTATTTT
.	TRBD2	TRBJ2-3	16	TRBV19	CASSIIAAGVADTQYF	TGTGCCAGTAGTATTATCGCAGCGGGAGTCGCAGATACGCAGTATTTT
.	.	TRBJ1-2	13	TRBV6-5	CASSDSSTGGYTF	TGTGCCAGCAGTGATAGTAGTACAGGGGGCTACACCTTC
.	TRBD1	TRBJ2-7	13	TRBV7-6	CASSPGTDYEQYF	TGTGCCAGCAGCCCAGGGACAGACTACGAGCAGTACTTC
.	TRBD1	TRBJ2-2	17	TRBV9	CASSVGLTGGATGELFF	TGTGCCAGCAGCGTAGGACTGACAGGGGGCGCGACCGGGGAGCTGTTTTTT
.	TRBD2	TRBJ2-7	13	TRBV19	CASSPGLASEQYF	TGTGCCAGTAGTCCCGGACTAGCTAGCGAGCAGTACTTC
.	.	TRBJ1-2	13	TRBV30	CAWLTQGGSGYTF	TGTGCCTGGCTAACACAAGGGGGAAGTGGCTACACCTTC
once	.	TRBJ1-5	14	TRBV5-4	CASSQGGNNQPQHF	TGTGCCAGCAGCCAGGGCGGCAACAATCAGCCCCAGCATTTT
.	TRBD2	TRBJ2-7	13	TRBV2	CASRGLAGYEQYF	TGTGCCAGCAGGGGACTAGCGGGCTACGAGCAGTACTTC
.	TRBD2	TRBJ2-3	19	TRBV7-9	CASSLFGPQLAGGADTQYF	TGTGCCAGCAGCTTATTTGGCCCCCAACTAGCGGGAGGAGCAGATACGCAGTATTTT
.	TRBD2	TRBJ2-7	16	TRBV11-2	CASSLDPTGGSYEQYF	TGTGCCAGCAGCTTAGACCCCACGGGGGGCTCCTACGAGCAGTACTTC
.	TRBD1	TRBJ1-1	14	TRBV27	CASSQDRSGTEAFF	TGTGCCAGCAGCCAGGACAGGTCGGGCACTGAAGCTTTCTTT
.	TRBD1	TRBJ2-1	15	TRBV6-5	CASRYDRVSYNEQFF	TGTGCCAGCAGATACGACAGGGTTTCCTACAATGAGCAGTTCTTC
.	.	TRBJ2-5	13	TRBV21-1	CASSHGGQETQYF	TGTGCCAGCAGCCATGGCGGCCAAGAGACCCAGTACTTC
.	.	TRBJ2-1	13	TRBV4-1	CASSLQGGDEQFF	TGCGCCAGCAGCCTTCAGGGCGGGGATGAGCAGTTCTTC
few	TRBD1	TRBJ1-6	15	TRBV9	CASSPRTGFSSPLHF	TGTGCCAGCAGCCCCCGGACAGGGTTCAGCTCACCCCTCCACTTT
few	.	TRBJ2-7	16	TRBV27	CASSSLFAVSSYEQYF	TGTGCCAGCAGTTCTCTCTTTGCGGTTAGCTCCTACGAGCAGTACTTC